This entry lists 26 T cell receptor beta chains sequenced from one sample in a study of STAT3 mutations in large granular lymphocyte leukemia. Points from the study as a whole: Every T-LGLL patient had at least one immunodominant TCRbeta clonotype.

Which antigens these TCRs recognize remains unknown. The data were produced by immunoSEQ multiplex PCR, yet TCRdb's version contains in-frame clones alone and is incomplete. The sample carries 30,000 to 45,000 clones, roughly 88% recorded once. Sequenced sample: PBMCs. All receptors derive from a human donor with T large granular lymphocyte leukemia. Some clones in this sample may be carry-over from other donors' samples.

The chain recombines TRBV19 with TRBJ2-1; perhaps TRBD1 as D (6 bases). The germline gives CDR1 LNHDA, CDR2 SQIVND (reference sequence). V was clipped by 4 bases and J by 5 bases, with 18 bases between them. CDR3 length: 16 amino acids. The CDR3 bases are TGTGCCAGTAGTAGCCCACAGGGTAGGTTGGACAATGAGCAGTTCTTC. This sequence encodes CASSSPQGRLDNEQFF.

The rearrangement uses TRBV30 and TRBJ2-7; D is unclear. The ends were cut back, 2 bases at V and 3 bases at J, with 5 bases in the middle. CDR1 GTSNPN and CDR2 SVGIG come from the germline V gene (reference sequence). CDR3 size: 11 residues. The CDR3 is CAWSWSYEQYF. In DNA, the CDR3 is TGTGCCTGGAGTTGGAGCTACGAGCAGTACTTC.

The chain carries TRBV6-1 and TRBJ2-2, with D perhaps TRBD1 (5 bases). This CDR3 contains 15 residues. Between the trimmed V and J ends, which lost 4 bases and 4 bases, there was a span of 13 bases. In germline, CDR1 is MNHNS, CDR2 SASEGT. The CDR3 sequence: CASSGHQRGTGELFF. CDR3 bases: TGTGCCAGCAGTGGACACCAAAGGGGCACCGGGGAGCTGTTTTTT.

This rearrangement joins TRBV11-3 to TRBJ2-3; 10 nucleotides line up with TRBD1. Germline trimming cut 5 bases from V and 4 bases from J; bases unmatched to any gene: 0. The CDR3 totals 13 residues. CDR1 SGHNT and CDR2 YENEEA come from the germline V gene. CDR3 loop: CASSGQGADTQYF. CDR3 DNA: TGTGCCAGCAGCGGACAGGGGGCAGATACGCAGTATTTT.

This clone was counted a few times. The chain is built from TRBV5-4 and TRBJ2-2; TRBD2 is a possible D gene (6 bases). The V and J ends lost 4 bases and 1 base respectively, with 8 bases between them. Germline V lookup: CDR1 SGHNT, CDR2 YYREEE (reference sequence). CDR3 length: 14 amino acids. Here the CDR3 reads CASSREWNTGELFF. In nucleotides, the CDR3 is TGTGCCAGCAGCCGGGAGTGGAACACCGGGGAGCTGTTTTTT.

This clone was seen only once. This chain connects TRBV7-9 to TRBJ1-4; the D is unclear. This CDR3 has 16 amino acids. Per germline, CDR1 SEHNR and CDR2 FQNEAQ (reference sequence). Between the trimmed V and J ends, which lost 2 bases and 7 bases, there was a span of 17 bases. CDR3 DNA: TGTGCCAGCAGCTTATGGGAGGCCTGGCGGGGTGAAAAACTGTTTTTT. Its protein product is CASSLWEAWRGEKLFF.

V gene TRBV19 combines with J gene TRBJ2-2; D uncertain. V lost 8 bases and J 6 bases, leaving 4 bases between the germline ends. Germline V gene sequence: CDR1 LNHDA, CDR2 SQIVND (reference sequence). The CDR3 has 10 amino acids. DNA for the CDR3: TGTGCCAGTTGGGCCGGGGAGCTGTTTTTT. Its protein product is CASWAGELFF.

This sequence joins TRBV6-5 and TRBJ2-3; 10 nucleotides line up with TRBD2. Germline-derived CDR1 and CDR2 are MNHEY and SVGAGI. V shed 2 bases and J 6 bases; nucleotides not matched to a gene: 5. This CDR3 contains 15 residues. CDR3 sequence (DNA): TGTGCCAGCAGTTACGGACTAGCGGAGACGGATACGCAGTATTTT. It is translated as CASSYGLAETDTQYF.

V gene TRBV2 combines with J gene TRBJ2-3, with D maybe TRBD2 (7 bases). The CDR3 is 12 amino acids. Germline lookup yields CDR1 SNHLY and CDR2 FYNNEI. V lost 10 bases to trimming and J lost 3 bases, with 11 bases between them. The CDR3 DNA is TGTGCCACGGAGGGGGGGACAGATACGCAGTATTTT. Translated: CATEGGTDTQYF.

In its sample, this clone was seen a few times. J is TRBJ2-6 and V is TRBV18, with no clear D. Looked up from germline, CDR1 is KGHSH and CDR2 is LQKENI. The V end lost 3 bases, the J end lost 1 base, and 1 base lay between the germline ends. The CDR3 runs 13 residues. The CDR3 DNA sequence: TGTGCCAGCTCACCTTCTGGGGCCAACGTCCTGACTTTC. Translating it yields CASSPSGANVLTF.

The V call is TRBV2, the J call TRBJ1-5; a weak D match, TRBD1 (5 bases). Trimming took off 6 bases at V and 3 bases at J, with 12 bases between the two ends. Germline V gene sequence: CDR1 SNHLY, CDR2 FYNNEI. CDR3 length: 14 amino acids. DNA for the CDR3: TGTGCCAGCAGGGGGGAGACGGACAATCAGCCCCAGCATTTT. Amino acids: CASRGETDNQPQHF.

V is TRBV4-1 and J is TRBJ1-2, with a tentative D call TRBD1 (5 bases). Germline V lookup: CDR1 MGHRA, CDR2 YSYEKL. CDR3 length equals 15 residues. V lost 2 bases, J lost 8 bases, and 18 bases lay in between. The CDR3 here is CASSQRDSGKEGYTF. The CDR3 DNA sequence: TGCGCCAGCAGCCAACGGGACTCCGGAAAGGAAGGCTACACCTTC.

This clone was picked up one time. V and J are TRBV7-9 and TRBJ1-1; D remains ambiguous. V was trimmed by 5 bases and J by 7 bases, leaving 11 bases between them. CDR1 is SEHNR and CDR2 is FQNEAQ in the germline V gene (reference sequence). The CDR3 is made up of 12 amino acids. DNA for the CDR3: TGTGCCAGCAGCCCCGCCGGAAGTGAAGCTTTCTTT. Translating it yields CASSPAGSEAFF. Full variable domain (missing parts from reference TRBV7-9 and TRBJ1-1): DTGVSQNPRHKITKRGQNVTFRCDPISEHNRLYWYRQTLGQGPEFLTYFQNEAQLEKSRLLSDRFSAERPKGSFSTLEIQRTEQGDSAMYLCASSPAGSEAFFGQGTRLTVV.

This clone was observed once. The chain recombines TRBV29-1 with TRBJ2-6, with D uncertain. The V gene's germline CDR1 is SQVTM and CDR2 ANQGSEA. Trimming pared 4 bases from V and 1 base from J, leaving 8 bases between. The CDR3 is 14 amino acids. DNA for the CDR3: TGCAGCGTTGCCGTTTCTTCTGGGGCCAACGTCCTGACTTTC. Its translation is CSVAVSSGANVLTF.

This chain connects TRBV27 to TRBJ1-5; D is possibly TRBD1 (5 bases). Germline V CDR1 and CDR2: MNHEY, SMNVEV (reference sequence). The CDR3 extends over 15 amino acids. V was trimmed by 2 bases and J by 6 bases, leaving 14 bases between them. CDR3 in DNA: TGTGCCAGCAGTTTACAGGGAGGGCGCGGTCAGCCCCAGCATTTT. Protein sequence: CASSLQGGRGQPQHF.

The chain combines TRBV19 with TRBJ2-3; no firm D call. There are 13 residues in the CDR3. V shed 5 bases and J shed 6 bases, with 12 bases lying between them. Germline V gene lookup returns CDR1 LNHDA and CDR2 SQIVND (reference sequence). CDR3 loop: CASSVRTGDTQYF. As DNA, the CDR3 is TGTGCCAGTAGTGTCAGGACCGGGGATACGCAGTATTTT.

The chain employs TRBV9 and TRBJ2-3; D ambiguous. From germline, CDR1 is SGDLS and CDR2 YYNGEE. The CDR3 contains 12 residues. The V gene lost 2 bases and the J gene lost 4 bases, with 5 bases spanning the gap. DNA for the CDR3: TGTGCCAGCAGCGTCGGATCAGATACGCAGTATTTT. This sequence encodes CASSVGSDTQYF.

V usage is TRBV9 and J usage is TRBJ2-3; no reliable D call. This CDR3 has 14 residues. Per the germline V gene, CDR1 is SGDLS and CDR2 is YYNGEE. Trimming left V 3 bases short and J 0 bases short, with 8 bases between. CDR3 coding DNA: TGTGCCAGCAGCGAGTCGCCGAGCACAGATACGCAGTATTTT. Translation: CASSESPSTDTQYF.

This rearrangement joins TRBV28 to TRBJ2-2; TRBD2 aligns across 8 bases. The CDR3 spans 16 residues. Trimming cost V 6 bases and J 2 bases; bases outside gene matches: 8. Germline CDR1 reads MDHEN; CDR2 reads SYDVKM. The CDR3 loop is CASRRFSGVNTGELFF. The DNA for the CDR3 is TGTGCCAGCAGAAGGTTTAGCGGGGTTAACACCGGGGAGCTGTTTTTT.

The CDR3: CASRPGPNTEAFF. The DNA for the CDR3 is TGTGCCAGCAGACCCGGACCAAACACTGAAGCTTTCTTT. V gene TRBV6-5 combines with J gene TRBJ1-1; D gene uncertain. Germline V gene lookup returns CDR1 MNHEY and CDR2 SVGAGI. Trimming took off 6 bases at V and 2 bases at J, with 10 bases between the two ends. The CDR3 extends over 13 amino acids.

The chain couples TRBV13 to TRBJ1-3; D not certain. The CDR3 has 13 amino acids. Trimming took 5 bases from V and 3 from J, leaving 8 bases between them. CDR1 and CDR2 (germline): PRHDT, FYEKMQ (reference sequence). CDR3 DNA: TGTGCCAGCAGCCCGCCCTTTGGAAACACCATATATTTT. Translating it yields CASSPPFGNTIYF.

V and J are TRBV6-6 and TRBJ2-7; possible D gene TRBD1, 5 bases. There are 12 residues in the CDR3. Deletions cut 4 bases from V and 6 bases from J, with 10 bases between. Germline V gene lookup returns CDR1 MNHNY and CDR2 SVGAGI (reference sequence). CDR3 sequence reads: CASSSSGIEQYV. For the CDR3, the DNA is TGTGCCAGCAGTTCTTCAGGGATCGAGCAGTACGTC.

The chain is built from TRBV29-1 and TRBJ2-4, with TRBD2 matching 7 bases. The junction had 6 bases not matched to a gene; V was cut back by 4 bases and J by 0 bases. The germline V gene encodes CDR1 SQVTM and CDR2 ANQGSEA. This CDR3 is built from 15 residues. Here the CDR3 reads CSVGGEGVAKNIQYF. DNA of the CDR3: TGCAGCGTTGGGGGGGAGGGAGTAGCCAAAAACATTCAGTACTTC.

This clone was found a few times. This CDR3 reads CASLGGTLNTEAFF. The DNA of the CDR3 is TGTGCCAGCTTAGGGGGGACATTGAACACTGAAGCTTTCTTT. The chain combines TRBV7-8 with TRBJ1-1; D may be TRBD1 (6 bases). V gave up 8 bases and J gave up 0 bases, with 13 bases separating them. The CDR3 totals 14 residues. CDR1 is SGHVS and CDR2 is FQNEAQ in the germline V gene. Complete variable domain (other parts from reference TRBV7-8 and TRBJ1-1): GAGVSQSPRYKVAKRGQDVALRCDPISGHVSLFWYQQALGQGPEFLTYFQNEAQLDKSGLPSDRFFAERPEGSVSTLKIQRTQQEDSAVYLCASLGGTLNTEAFFGQGTRLTVV.

CDR3 residues: CASSSSGGVLPDTQYF. The DNA for the CDR3 is TGTGCCAGCAGCTCTAGCGGGGGGGTTCTCCCAGATACGCAGTATTTT. The V call is TRBV5-5, the J call TRBJ2-3; the match to TRBD2 covers 12 bases. Germline V CDR1 and CDR2: SGHKS, YYEKEE (reference sequence). The CDR3 totals 16 residues. After removal of 3 bases from V and 4 bases from J, the junction contained 6 bases not matched to a gene.

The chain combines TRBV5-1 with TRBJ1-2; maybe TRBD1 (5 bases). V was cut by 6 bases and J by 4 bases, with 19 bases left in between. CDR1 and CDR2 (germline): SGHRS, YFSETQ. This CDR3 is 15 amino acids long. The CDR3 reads CASNLGGRTGYGYTF. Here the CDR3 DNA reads TGCGCCAGCAACCTGGGGGGTAGGACCGGCTATGGCTACACCTTC.